The 25 T cell receptor beta chains given below trace back to one sample, sequenced in a study of CD8 T cells in ankylosing spondylitis. Notes on the study in general: Seven to nine highly homologous variants made up a TCR beta motif that seemed to typify ankylosing spondylitis blood.

TCRdb itself ran the 5' RACE reads through MiXCR, one entry per CDR3 protein. This repertoire shows approximately 540,000 distinct CDR3 sequences, 10% to 15% found once; its top ten account for almost 7%. These receptors lack a known antigen. The sequenced sample was blood, either unsorted or a sorted T cell fraction (not recorded which). Receptors originate from a male donor with ankylosing spondylitis.

This clonotype was detected many times. This chain links TRBV12-3 or TRBV12-4 with TRBJ2-3, with D maybe TRBD2 (6 bases). The CDR3 has 14 residues. V was trimmed by 6 bases and J by 6 bases, leaving 16 bases between them. The chain's CDR3 is CASSTTSSHDTQYF. CDR3 nucleotides: TGTGCCAGCAGCACGACTAGTTCCCATGATACGCAGTATTTT.

This clonotype showed up just a few times. V is TRBV5-6 and J is TRBJ2-1, with D possibly being TRBD1 (6 bases). Looked up from germline, CDR1 is SGHDT and CDR2 is YYEEEE. The length of the CDR3 is 16 residues. V lost 0 bases to trimming and J lost 4 bases, with 14 bases between them. CDR3 bases: TGTGCCAGCAGCTTGGTAGGGGGTTCAATTTACAATGAGCAGTTCTTC. This gives the protein CASSLVGGSIYNEQFF.

This clonotype was seen more than once but under ten times. This chain connects TRBV6-1 to TRBJ1-1; TRBD1 agrees at 7 bases. The germline CDR1 and CDR2 sequences are MNHNS and SASEGT. This CDR3 region has 11 residues. The trim removed 6 bases at V and 11 bases at J, leaving 6 bases unmatched. Here the CDR3 reads CASRQGVGAFF. CDR3 in DNA: TGTGCCAGCAGGCAGGGGGTAGGGGCTTTCTTT.

This chain connects TRBV7-2 to TRBJ2-2; 12 nucleotides agree with TRBD2. Germline CDR1 is SGHTA and CDR2 is FQGNSA. CDR3 length: 15 amino acids. The V gene end was trimmed by 7 bases and the J gene end by 6 bases; junction bases not matched to a gene: 6. CDR3 in amino acids: CASNRRLAGAGELFF. The CDR3 DNA reads as TGTGCCAGCAACCGCCGACTAGCGGGGGCCGGGGAGCTGTTTTTT.

This chain uses TRBV6-1 with TRBJ2-7, with D possibly being TRBD2 (5 bases). Germline V gene data show CDR1 as MNHNS and CDR2 as SASEGT. CDR3 length: 14 residues. V was clipped by 2 bases and J by 2 bases, with 10 bases between them. Here the CDR3 DNA reads TGTGCCAGCAGTGAAAGCGGACGGACCTACGAGCAGTACTTC. It yields the protein CASSESGRTYEQYF.

The V call is TRBV12-3 or TRBV12-4, the J call TRBJ2-3, with 10 positions matching TRBD1. The CDR3 contains 13 residues. V shed 8 bases and J 5 bases; nucleotides not matched to a gene: 4. CDR3 bases: TGTGCCAGCGACAGGGGGCGCGAAGATACGCAGTATTTT. It codes for CASDRGREDTQYF.

The rearrangement joins TRBV30 to TRBJ2-1, with a tentative D call TRBD2 (5 bases). The germline V gene has CDR1 GTSNPN and CDR2 SVGIG (reference sequence). V was trimmed by 4 bases and J by 6 bases, leaving 10 bases between them. This CDR3 is built from 12 residues. The CDR3 bases are TGTGCCTGGAAGCGGCCGGGCAATGAGCAGTTCTTC. It translates to CAWKRPGNEQFF.

This clonotype was counted many times. CDR3 protein: CASSPGLAVNGELFF. The DNA for the CDR3 is TGCGCCAGCAGCCCTGGACTAGCAGTTAATGGGGAGCTGTTTTTT. This chain uses TRBV5-1 with TRBJ2-2; 8 positions agree with TRBD2. The germline V gene encodes CDR1 SGHRS and CDR2 YFSETQ. The CDR3 contains 15 residues. The junction had 10 bases not matched to a gene; V was cut back by 4 bases and J by 8 bases.

The CDR3 DNA is TGCAGTGCTAGAGATTCTGGGGGACTAGCGGGCTCCCTAGCCAAAAACATTCAGTACTTC. Translated, it gives CSARDSGGLAGSLAKNIQYF. The chain carries TRBV20-1 and TRBJ2-4; 12 bases map to TRBD2. The CDR3 sequence is 20 residues long. V dropped 0 bases and J dropped 0; count of bases not matched to a gene: 12. CDR1 is DFQATT, CDR2 SNEGSKA, per germline (reference sequence).

V usage is TRBV7-8 and J usage is TRBJ1-4; TRBD1 is a possible D gene (6 bases). The germline V and J ends were trimmed by 3 bases and 2 bases, with 10 bases remaining between them. The germline V gene has CDR1 SGHVS and CDR2 FQNEAQ. The CDR3 totals 15 residues. CDR3 in DNA: TGTGCCAGCAGCTTTACAGGGTTCACTAATGAAAAACTGTTTTTT. As protein: CASSFTGFTNEKLFF.

This clonotype was recorded a few times. The rearrangement uses TRBV7-2 and TRBJ1-3; possibly TRBD1 for D (6 bases). This CDR3 region has 14 residues. Looked up from germline, CDR1 is SGHTA and CDR2 is FQGNSA. Trimming cost V 3 bases and J 3 bases, with 9 bases left between them. CDR3 in amino acids: CASSFGGHGNTIYF. The CDR3, as DNA: TGTGCCAGCAGCTTCGGGGGACATGGAAACACCATATATTTT.

This clonotype occurred a few times. This sequence joins TRBV6-5 and TRBJ2-3; TRBD2 matches at 9 bases. Trimming cost V 6 bases and J 2 bases; bases outside gene matches: 9. From germline, CDR1 is MNHEY and CDR2 SVGAGI. The CDR3 consists of 16 residues. The CDR3 nucleotides read TGTGCCAGCAGACCCAGGGTAGCGGGAGTCACAGATACGCAGTATTTT. Translating gives CASRPRVAGVTDTQYF.

This clonotype was seen more than once but under ten times. The rearrangement uses TRBV9 and TRBJ2-4; D is uncertain. CDR3 length: 15 amino acids. Germline CDR1 is SGDLS and CDR2 is YYNGEE. V lost 0 bases and J 10 bases, leaving 17 bases between the germline ends. The DNA for the CDR3 is TGTGCCAGCAGCGTAGCCCCGACACCCCGAGAGATTCAGTACTTC. This codes for CASSVAPTPREIQYF.

This clonotype was recorded many times. The chain uses TRBV5-1 and TRBJ1-1; D is ambiguous. The CDR3 is 14 residues long. The V and J ends lost 0 bases and 1 base respectively, with 7 bases between them. Germline V gene lookup returns CDR1 SGHRS and CDR2 YFSETQ. The CDR3 reads CASSLGSENTEAFF. The CDR3 DNA sequence: TGCGCCAGCAGCTTGGGTTCGGAGAACACTGAAGCTTTCTTT. The full variable domain, rest sourced from reference TRBV5-1 and TRBJ1-1, is KAGVTQTPRYLIKTRGQQVTLSCSPISGHRSVSWYQQTPGQGLQFLFEYFSETQRNKGNFPGRFSGRQFSNSRSEMNVSTLELGDSALYLCASSLGSENTEAFFGQGTRLTVV.

This clonotype was seen at least ten times. The CDR3 reads CSLRRSATGELFF. CDR3 in DNA: TGCAGCCTAAGGCGGAGCGCGACCGGGGAGCTGTTTTTT. The rearrangement links TRBV29-1 to TRBJ2-2; D not certain. CDR3 length: 13 residues. Germline V CDR1 and CDR2: SQVTM, ANQGSEA. V was pared by 8 bases and J by 5 bases, with 15 bases between.

V usage is TRBV20-1 and J usage is TRBJ2-1; possibly TRBD2 for D (6 bases). Between the trimmed V and J ends, which lost 3 bases and 2 bases, there was a span of 14 bases. The CDR3 is 15 amino acids. CDR1 is DFQATT and CDR2 is SNEGSKA in the germline V gene (reference sequence). The CDR3 here is CSASRPSVAYNEQFF. CDR3 DNA sequence: TGCAGTGCTAGTCGCCCTAGCGTCGCCTACAATGAGCAGTTCTTC.

The rearrangement uses TRBV15 and TRBJ2-7; D unresolved. The V end was cut by 4 bases, the J end by 6 bases, with 13 bases between. Germline values: CDR1 LNHNV, CDR2 YYDKDF (reference sequence). The CDR3 length is 13 residues. CDR3 sequence: CATSNIKTGEQYF. CDR3 DNA sequence: TGTGCCACCAGCAATATAAAGACGGGCGAGCAGTACTTC.

The chain recombines TRBV24-1 with TRBJ2-2; tentatively, D is TRBD1 or TRBD2 (5 bases each). V was cut by 9 bases and J by 1 base, with 8 bases left in between. The CDR3 length is 13 residues. Germline-derived CDR1 and CDR2 are KGHDR and SFDVKD. The CDR3 sequence is CATRDENTGELFF. DNA for the CDR3: TGTGCCACCCGGGACGAGAACACCGGGGAGCTGTTTTTT.

V and J are TRBV7-8 and TRBJ2-1; perhaps TRBD2 as D (6 bases). Trimming left V 1 base short and J 2 bases short, with 12 bases between. This CDR3 contains 16 residues. Germline V gene data show CDR1 as SGHVS and CDR2 as FQNEAQ. This chain's CDR3 is CASSLDAGSAYNEQFF. The CDR3 nucleotides read TGTGCCAGCAGCTTAGACGCGGGAAGCGCCTACAATGAGCAGTTCTTC.

This rearrangement joins TRBV7-2 to TRBJ2-3; D unclear. Germline values: CDR1 SGHTA, CDR2 FQGNSA. Trimming shortened V by 1 base and J by 2 bases, and 13 bases separated the two germline ends. The CDR3 contains 16 residues. In DNA, the CDR3 is TGTGCCAGCAGCTTAGGGGCCGCAGGTCTCACAGATACGCAGTATTTT. Translated: CASSLGAAGLTDTQYF.

In the case of this clonotype: A much more abundant neighbour one base away suggests this may be a read error. The chain links TRBV5-1 to TRBJ2-2, with a possible D match to TRBD1 (6 bases). Germline CDR1 and CDR2: SGHRS and YFSETQ. CDR3 length equals 15 residues. The CDR3 protein is CASSLLGADTGELYF. DNA for the CDR3: TGCGCCAGCAGCTTGCTGGGGGCGGACACCGGGGAGCTGTATTTT.

The chain uses TRBV25-1 and TRBJ2-3; the match to TRBD2 covers 8 bases. Germline V CDR1 and CDR2: MGHDK, SYGVNS. The CDR3 sequence is 17 residues long. V lost 0 bases and J lost 2; bases outside the gene matches: 7. CDR3 coding DNA: TGTGCCAGCAGTGAATACGGGCTAGCGGGTATCACAGATACGCAGTATTTT. It yields the protein CASSEYGLAGITDTQYF. Supplemented by reference TRBV25-1 and TRBJ2-3, the full variable domain reads EADIYQTPRYLVIGTGKKITLECSQTMGHDKMYWYQQDPGMELHLIHYSYGVNSTEKGDLSSESTVSRIRTEHFPLTLESARPSHTSQYLCASSEYGLAGITDTQYFGPGTRLTVL.

The sample holds many counts of this clonotype. The chain uses TRBV5-1 and TRBJ1-2; no definite D call. The CDR3 is 13 amino acids. Per germline, CDR1 SGHRS and CDR2 YFSETQ. The germline V and J ends were trimmed by 0 bases and 0 bases, with 3 bases remaining between them. CDR3 region: CASSLGANYGYTF. The CDR3 coding sequence is TGCGCCAGCAGCTTGGGAGCTAACTATGGCTACACCTTC.

This sequence joins TRBV5-5 and TRBJ1-2, with 8 nucleotides matching TRBD1. The CDR3 spans 13 residues. The germline V gene encodes CDR1 SGHKS and CDR2 YYEKEE (reference sequence). The J segment lost 3 bases and the V segment lost 4 bases, leaving 2 bases of the junction unmatched. CDR3 nucleotides: TGTGCCAGCAGCCGGGGACAGGACTATGGCTACACCTTC. As protein: CASSRGQDYGYTF.

The chain uses TRBV27 and TRBJ2-3; no firm D call. CDR1 is MNHEY, CDR2 SMNVEV, per germline (reference sequence). V lost 5 bases to trimming and J lost 2 bases, with 8 bases between them. The CDR3 extends over 13 amino acids. CDR3 amino acids: CASSRPTTDTQYF. CDR3 DNA sequence: TGTGCCAGCAGTCGTCCCACCACAGATACGCAGTATTTT.